The T cell receptor beta chain under discussion was sequenced for a study of radiation and T cells in renal cell carcinoma. As for this clone: Its antigen is undetermined.

The sample's time point: blood 4 weeks post-SBRT, at nephrectomy. Specified treatment: 15 Gy SBRT to primary tumor, nephrectomy 4 weeks later. Nephrectomy followed 15 Gy stereotactic body radiation by 4 weeks. Blood was sampled at baseline, 2 weeks and 4 weeks after SBRT. Study results and caveats: Pretreatment tumor biopsies were lacking, so baseline clonotypes are unknown.

V dropped 4 bases and J dropped 3 bases, with 16 bases sitting between them. The CDR3 runs to 15 residues. The germline CDR1 and CDR2 sequences are PRHDT and FYEKMQ (reference sequence). Assay used: immunoSEQ multiplex PCR; TCRdb lists only in-frame clones, some missing. The sample consists of around 100,000 clones, 65% to 90% of them appearing once. This chain uses TRBV13 with TRBJ2-7, with D possibly being TRBD1 (6 bases). This TCR came from a man between 60 and 70 years old with renal cell carcinoma. This specimen consisted of blood, obtained from a patient whose treatment included radiotherapy and nephrectomy. The CDR3 spells CASSSGTRPHYEQYF. DNA of the CDR3: TGTGCCAGCAGCTCCGGGACAAGGCCCCACTACGAGCAGTACTTC.